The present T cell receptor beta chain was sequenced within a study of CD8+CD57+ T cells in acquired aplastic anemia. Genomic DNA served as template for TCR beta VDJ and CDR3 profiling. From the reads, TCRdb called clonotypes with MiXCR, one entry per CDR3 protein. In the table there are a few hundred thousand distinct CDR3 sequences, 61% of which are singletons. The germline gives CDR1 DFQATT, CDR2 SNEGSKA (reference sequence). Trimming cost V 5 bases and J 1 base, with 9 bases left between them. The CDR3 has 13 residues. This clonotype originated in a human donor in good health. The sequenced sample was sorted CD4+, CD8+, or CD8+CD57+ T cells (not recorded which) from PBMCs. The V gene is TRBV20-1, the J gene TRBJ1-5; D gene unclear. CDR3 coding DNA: TGCAGTGCTTCCTCGGACAGCAATCAGCCCCAGCATTTT. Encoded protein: CSASSDSNQPQHF.